This is a list of T cell receptor beta chains from one sample in a study of cytomegalovirus exposure and HLA in healthy donors. Generated by immunoSEQ multiplex PCR, the TCRdb table keeps only in-frame clones and is missing some. The sample has about 190,000 clones, about 81% seen once. Input material: PBMCs. Receptors originate from a young man in good health and CMV-seropositive. The CDR3 runs from the conserved cysteine through the conserved F or W. The D gene is left open where the match is weak. Size values are once, few and many counts, or a class for expanded clones, and some rows have none.

d_gene	v_gene	abundance	j_gene	CDR3aa
NA	TRBV7-2	NA	TRBJ1-1	CASSRGGGRTEAFF
NA	TRBV7-3	NA	TRBJ1-6	CASTDSYNSPLHF
TRBD1	TRBV9	NA	TRBJ1-2	CASSPDRGRLNYGYTF
TRBD2	TRBV9	NA	TRBJ2-1	CASSVGLAGSSYNEQFF
TRBD2	TRBV7-9	NA	TRBJ2-1	CASSLVVRFGAGGPGEQFF
TRBD2	TRBV4-2	NA	TRBJ2-1	CASSQGLAGDEQFF
TRBD1	TRBV7-2	NA	TRBJ2-5	CASSLVTGKETQYF
NA	TRBV21-1	NA	TRBJ1-2	CASNKEGGGMGYTF
TRBD2	TRBV5-1	NA	TRBJ2-3	CASSLVGFGTSGVLTDTQYF
NA	TRBV21-1	NA	TRBJ2-7	CAIMLQILYEQYF
NA	TRBV5-1	NA	TRBJ1-2	CASSSGTGDYGYTF
TRBD2	TRBV10-3	NA	TRBJ2-7	CAISESGVGGGYSYEQYF
NA	TRBV18	NA	TRBJ2-2	CASSPSRTGELFF
NA	TRBV11-2	NA	TRBJ1-4	CASSFGGGNHEKLFF
TRBD2	TRBV9	NA	TRBJ2-1	CASSADTGGRTSGRAPNNEQFF
TRBD2	TRBV14	NA	TRBJ2-3	CASSQDLHGLAGGQADTQYF
TRBD2	TRBV13	NA	TRBJ2-3	CASSHGLAGVTDTQYF
TRBD1	TRBV14	NA	TRBJ1-6	CASSQLQGANSPLHF
NA	TRBV5-6	few	TRBJ2-7	CASSLPGEQYF
TRBD2	TRBV5-6	NA	TRBJ2-1	CASTAGGSYNEQFF
NA	TRBV6-4	NA	TRBJ1-2	CASSDSGLGYTF
NA	TRBV5-6	NA	TRBJ1-1	CASSLIGQVGEEAFF
TRBD1	TRBV10-3	once	TRBJ1-3	CAISDGDRTGNTIYF
TRBD1	TRBV19	NA	TRBJ2-7	CASSLRDRLYEQYF
TRBD2	TRBV14	few	TRBJ2-5	CASSPRRTSGGQETQYF
NA	TRBV2	few	TRBJ2-6	CASMGYSGANVLTF
TRBD2	TRBV4-3	NA	TRBJ2-1	CASSQDTSTSGNNEQFF
NA	TRBV27	NA	TRBJ2-7	CASSSPSGRYEQYF
TRBD2	TRBV5-6	NA	TRBJ2-3	CASSHLSGGSTDTQYF